These 8 T cell receptor beta chains share one sample of origin, sequenced in a study of shared clonotypes between healthy human individuals. CD45RO-negative CD8 cells positively selected for CCR7 made up the naive population, which excluded terminally differentiated effector memory CD45RA+ cells. The protocol was immunoSEQ multiplex PCR, while the TCRdb copy is restricted to in-frame clones and leaves out a portion. Among approximately 590,000 clones, 95% to 96% were seen once, and the ten largest hold less than 0.13%. The sample taken for sequencing was naive CD8+ T cells sorted from blood. These TCRs come from a woman in her twenties or thirties in good health.

This clone occurred once. The chain has TRBV19 and TRBJ2-5; 8 bases align to TRBD2. V lost 5 bases, J lost 1 base, and 12 bases stayed unmatched. CDR3 size: 17 residues. Germline CDR1 reads LNHDA; CDR2 reads SQIVND (reference sequence). The CDR3 nucleotides are TGTGCCAGTAGTGTCCTTGGCCGCGGGAGGAGCCAAGAGACCCAGTACTTC. Translated, it gives CASSVLGRGRSQETQYF.

In its sample, this clone was seen once. CDR3 in DNA: TGTGCCAGCAGCTACGACCTTGGGACAGGGGTTCTAAATGAGCAGTTCTTC. Translated, it gives CASSYDLGTGVLNEQFF. The genes are TRBV27 and TRBJ2-1; 10 bases line up with TRBD1. The V gene end was trimmed by 6 bases and the J gene end by 7 bases; junction bases not matched to a gene: 15. Germline CDR1 reads MNHEY; CDR2 reads SMNVEV (reference sequence). There are 17 residues in the CDR3.

J is TRBJ2-5 and V is TRBV4-1; D is perhaps TRBD2 (5 bases). Germline V gives CDR1 MGHRA, CDR2 YSYEKL. Trimming shortened V by 0 bases and J by 7 bases, and 15 bases separated the two germline ends. This CDR3 spans 15 amino acids. CDR3 sequence: CASSQDQLVIGTQYF. Written as DNA, the CDR3 is TGCGCCAGCAGCCAAGATCAACTAGTTATCGGGACCCAGTACTTC.

V gene TRBV7-9 combines with J gene TRBJ2-3; D possibly corresponds to TRBD1 (8 bases). Deletions cut 5 bases from V and 5 bases from J, with 17 bases between. The V gene's germline CDR1 is SEHNR and CDR2 FQNEAQ (reference sequence). The CDR3 runs 15 residues. The CDR3 DNA reads TGTGCCAGCAGCGGAAGGACAGGGAGGGTAGATACGCAGTATTTT. Translating it yields CASSGRTGRVDTQYF.

Written as DNA, the CDR3 is TGTGCCAGCAGCCGGTCAGTGTCGAGCTCCTACGAGCAGTACTTC. It codes for CASSRSVSSSYEQYF. This chain uses TRBV7-8 with TRBJ2-7; D not certain. V dropped 5 bases and J dropped 0 bases, with 14 bases sitting between them. This CDR3 is built from 15 residues. The germline V gene encodes CDR1 SGHVS and CDR2 FQNEAQ.

The table lists this clone with a count of one. The rearrangement links TRBV10-3 to TRBJ2-1; D not resolved. The CDR3 sequence is 13 residues long. The V gene's germline CDR1 is ENHRY and CDR2 SYGVKD. The V and J ends lost 9 bases and 8 bases respectively, with 17 bases between them. CDR3 region: CAIASMANDEQFF. The CDR3 DNA reads TGTGCCATAGCTTCAATGGCAAATGATGAGCAGTTCTTC.

The chain combines TRBV25-1 with TRBJ1-1; 8 bases map to TRBD1. This CDR3 is 15 amino acids long. Germline assignment: CDR1 MGHDK and CDR2 SYGVNS. V gave up 6 bases and J gave up 5 bases; unmatched junction bases: 11. The CDR3 is CASRADYRGETEAFF. CDR3 coding DNA: TGTGCCAGCAGAGCCGATTACAGGGGGGAGACTGAAGCTTTCTTT.

The chain links TRBV19 to TRBJ2-5, with TRBD2 identical over 9 bases. The tail of the sequence fits TRBJ2-7 better, so the J call may be wrong. The CDR3 has 12 residues. The germline V gene has CDR1 LNHDA and CDR2 SQIVND (reference sequence). This CDR3 is CASSMGLAEQYF. The CDR3, as DNA: TGTGCCAGTAGTATGGGACTAGCCGAGCAGTACTTC.